Included here is one TCR beta chain sequence, with context. Clones were read by immunoSEQ multiplex PCR, and TCRdb kept only the in-frame ones, dropping some. The sample has 130,000 or so clones, roughly 89% seen once. CDR1 is SGHTA, CDR2 FQGNSA, per germline. The V gene lost 4 bases and the J gene lost 8 bases, with 11 bases spanning the gap. This CDR3 region has 13 residues. This entry comes from a study of blood T cell repertoires in COVID-19. Turning to the study itself: Sites across the United States, Italy and Spain contributed samples from acute and convalescent COVID-19. PBMCs, B-cell-depleted T cells, or T cells were the source of the cDNA or gDNA that made up the material.

The V call is TRBV7-2, the J call TRBJ1-4; no clear D gene. Sequencing was done on a sample of peripheral blood. The sequence was obtained from a man aged 45-65 years with active or convalescent COVID-19. This chain's CDR3 is CASSSLGREKLFF. In DNA, the CDR3 is TGTGCCAGCAGCTCCCTTGGGAGGGAAAAACTGTTTTTT.